The present T cell receptor beta chain was sequenced within a study of graft-versus-host responses after intestinal transplantation. The method was immunoSEQ multiplex PCR; TCRdb's version includes in-frame clones alone and lacks a portion of them. The table lists about 93,000 clones, around 93% of them singletons. This CDR3 has 15 residues. Looked up from germline, CDR1 is MNHEY and CDR2 is SMNVEV (reference sequence). The trim removed 4 bases at V and 8 bases at J, leaving 10 bases unmatched. Details on this clone: The antigen is unknown.

The receptor's source is a human donor who received an intestinal transplant. The gene calls are TRBV27 and TRBJ2-3; TRBD1 agrees at 9 bases. The material sequenced was unstimulated CD8+ T cells sorted from spleen or lymph node cells, taken before intestinal transplant. CDR3 nucleotide sequence: TGTGCCAGCAGTTGGGGACAGGGTTCTTTCGGTACGCAGTATTTT. Encoded protein: CASSWGQGSFGTQYF.